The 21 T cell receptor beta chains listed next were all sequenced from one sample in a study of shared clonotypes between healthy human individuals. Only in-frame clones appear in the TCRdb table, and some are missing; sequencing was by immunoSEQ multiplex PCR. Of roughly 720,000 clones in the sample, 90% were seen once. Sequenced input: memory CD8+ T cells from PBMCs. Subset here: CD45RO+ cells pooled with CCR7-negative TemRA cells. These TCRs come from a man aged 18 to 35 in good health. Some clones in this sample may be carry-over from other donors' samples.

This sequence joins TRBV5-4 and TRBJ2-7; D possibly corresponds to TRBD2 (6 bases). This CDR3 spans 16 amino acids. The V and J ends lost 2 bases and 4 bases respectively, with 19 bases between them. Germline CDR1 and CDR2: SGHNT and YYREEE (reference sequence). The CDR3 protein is CASSFNGLADPYEQYF. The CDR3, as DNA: TGTGCCAGCAGCTTCAATGGGTTAGCGGACCCGTACGAGCAGTACTTC.

CDR3 amino acids: CATSSRVTGTYEQYF. CDR3 DNA sequence: TGTGCCACCAGCTCAAGGGTCACGGGGACCTACGAGCAGTACTTC. V gene TRBV15 combines with J gene TRBJ2-7; D possibly corresponds to TRBD2 (5 bases). V was shortened by 5 bases and J by 2 bases, with 16 bases between the two germline ends. Germline V CDR1 and CDR2: LNHNV, YYDKDF (reference sequence). This CDR3 has 15 residues.

CDR3 residues: CASSLVGLTGQGFYEQYF. The CDR3 DNA sequence: TGTGCCAGCAGCTTAGTCGGCCTTACTGGACAGGGGTTCTACGAGCAGTACTTC. This sequence joins TRBV11-2 and TRBJ2-7; 9 positions agree with TRBD1. V lost 1 base to trimming and J lost 3 bases; unmatched junction nucleotides: 13. Germline V lookup: CDR1 SGHAT, CDR2 FQNNGV. This CDR3 spans 18 amino acids.

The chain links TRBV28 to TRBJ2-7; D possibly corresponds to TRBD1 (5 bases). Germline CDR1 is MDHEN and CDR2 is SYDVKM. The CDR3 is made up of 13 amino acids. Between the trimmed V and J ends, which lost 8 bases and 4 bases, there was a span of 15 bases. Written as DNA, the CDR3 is TGTGCCAGCCGGGCAGGGAACTCTTACGAGCAGTACTTC. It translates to CASRAGNSYEQYF.

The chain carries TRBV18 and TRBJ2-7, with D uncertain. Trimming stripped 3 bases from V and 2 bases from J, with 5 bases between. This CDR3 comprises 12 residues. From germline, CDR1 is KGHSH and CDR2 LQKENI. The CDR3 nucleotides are TGTGCCAGCTCACCGTACGCCTACGAGCAGTACTTC. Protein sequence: CASSPYAYEQYF.

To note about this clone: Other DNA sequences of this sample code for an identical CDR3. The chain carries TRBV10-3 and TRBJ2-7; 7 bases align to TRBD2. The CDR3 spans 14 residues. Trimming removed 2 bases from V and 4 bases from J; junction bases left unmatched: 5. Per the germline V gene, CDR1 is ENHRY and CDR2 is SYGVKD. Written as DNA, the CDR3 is TGTGCCATCAGTGAGCCGGGACTAAGTTACGAGCAGTACTTC. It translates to CAISEPGLSYEQYF.

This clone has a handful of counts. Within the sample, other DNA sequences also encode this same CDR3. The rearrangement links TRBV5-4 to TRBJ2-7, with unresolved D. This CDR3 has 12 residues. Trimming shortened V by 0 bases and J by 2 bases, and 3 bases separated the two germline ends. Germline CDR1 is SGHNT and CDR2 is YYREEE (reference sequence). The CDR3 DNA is TGTGCCAGCAGCTTGGGAACCTACGAGCAGTACTTC. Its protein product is CASSLGTYEQYF.

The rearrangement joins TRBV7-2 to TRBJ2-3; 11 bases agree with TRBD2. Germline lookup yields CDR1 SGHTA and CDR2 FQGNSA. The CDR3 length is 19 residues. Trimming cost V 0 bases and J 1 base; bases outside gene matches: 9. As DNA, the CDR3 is TGTGCCAGCAGCTTAGCGCCGAATCTAGCGGGAGGTCGCACAGATACGCAGTATTTT. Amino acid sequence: CASSLAPNLAGGRTDTQYF.

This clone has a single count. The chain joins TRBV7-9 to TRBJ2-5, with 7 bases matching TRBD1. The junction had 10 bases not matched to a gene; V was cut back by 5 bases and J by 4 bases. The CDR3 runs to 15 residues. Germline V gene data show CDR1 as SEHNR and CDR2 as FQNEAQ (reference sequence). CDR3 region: CASSIRQGLSETQYF. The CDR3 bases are TGTGCCAGCAGCATCCGACAGGGATTGTCAGAGACCCAGTACTTC.

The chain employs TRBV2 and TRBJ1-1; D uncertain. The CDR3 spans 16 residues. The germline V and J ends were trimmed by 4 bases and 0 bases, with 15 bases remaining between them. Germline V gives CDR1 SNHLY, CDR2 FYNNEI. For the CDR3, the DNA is TGTGCCAGCAGTGGTGTGGGAGCAACCCTGAACACTGAAGCTTTCTTT. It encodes CASSGVGATLNTEAFF.

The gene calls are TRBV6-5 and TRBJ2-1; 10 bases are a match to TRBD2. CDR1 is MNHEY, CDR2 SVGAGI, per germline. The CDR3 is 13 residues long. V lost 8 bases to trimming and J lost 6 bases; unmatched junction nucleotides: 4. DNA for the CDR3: TGTGCCAGCGGCCTAGCGGGAGCCAATGAGCAGTTCTTC. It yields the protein CASGLAGANEQFF.

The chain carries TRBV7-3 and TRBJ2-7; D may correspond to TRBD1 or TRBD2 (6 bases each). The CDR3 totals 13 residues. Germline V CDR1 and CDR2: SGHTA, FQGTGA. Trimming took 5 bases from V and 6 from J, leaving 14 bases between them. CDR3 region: CASSPSGGGEQYF. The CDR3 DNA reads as TGTGCCAGCAGCCCGAGCGGAGGGGGCGAGCAGTACTTC.

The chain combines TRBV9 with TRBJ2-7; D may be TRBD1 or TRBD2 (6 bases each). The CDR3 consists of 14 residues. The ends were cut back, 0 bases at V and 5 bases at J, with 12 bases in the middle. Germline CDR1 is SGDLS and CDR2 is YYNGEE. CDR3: CASSVAVGGHEQYF. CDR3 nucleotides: TGTGCCAGCAGCGTAGCTGTAGGGGGGCACGAGCAGTACTTC.

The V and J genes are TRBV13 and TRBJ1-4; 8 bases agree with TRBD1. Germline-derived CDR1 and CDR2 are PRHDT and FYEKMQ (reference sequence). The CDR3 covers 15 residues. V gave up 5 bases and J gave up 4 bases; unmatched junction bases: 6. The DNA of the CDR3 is TGTGCCAGCAGCGGCAGGGGGCTTGGTAATGAAAAACTGTTTTTT. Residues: CASSGRGLGNEKLFF.

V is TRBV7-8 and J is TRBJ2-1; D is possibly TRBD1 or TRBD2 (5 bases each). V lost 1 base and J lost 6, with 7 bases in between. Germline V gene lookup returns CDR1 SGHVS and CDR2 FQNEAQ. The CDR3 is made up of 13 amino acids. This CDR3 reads CASSLGGGNEQFF. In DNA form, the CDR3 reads TGTGCCAGCAGCTTAGGTGGGGGCAATGAGCAGTTCTTC.

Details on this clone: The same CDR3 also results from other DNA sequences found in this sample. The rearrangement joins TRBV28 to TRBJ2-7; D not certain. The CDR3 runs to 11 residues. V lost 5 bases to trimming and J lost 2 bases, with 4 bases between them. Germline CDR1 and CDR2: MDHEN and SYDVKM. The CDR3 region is CASSTPYEQYF. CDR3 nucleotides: TGTGCCAGCAGTACCCCCTACGAGCAGTACTTC.

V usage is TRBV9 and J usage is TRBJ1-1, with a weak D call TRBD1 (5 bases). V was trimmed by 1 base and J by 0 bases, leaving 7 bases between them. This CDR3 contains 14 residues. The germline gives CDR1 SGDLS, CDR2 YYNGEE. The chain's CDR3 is CASSVKGLNTEAFF. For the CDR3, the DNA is TGTGCCAGCAGCGTAAAGGGGTTGAACACTGAAGCTTTCTTT.

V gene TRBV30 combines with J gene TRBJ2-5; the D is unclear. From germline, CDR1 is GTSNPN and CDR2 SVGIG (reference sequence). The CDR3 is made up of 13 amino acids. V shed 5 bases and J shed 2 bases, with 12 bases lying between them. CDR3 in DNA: TGTGCCTGGTCCAAGTCAGTACAAGAGACCCAGTACTTC. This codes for CAWSKSVQETQYF.

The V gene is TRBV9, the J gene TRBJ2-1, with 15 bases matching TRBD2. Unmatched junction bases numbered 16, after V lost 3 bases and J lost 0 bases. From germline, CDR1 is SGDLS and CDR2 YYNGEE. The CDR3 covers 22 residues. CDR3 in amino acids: CASSAVGTSGRQKKSSYNEQFF. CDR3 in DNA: TGTGCCAGCAGCGCCGTCGGGACTAGCGGGAGGCAGAAGAAGAGCTCCTACAATGAGCAGTTCTTC.

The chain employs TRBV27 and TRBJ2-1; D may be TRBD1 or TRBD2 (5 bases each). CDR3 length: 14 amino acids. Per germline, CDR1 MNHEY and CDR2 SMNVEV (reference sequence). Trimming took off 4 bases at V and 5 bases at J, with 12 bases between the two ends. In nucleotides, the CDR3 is TGTGCCAGCAGTTCCCTTGGGGGAAACAATGAGCAGTTCTTC. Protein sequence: CASSSLGGNNEQFF.

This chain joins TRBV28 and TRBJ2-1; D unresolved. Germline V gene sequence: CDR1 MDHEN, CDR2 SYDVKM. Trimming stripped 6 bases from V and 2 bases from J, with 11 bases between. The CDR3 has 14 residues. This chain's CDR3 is CASRKLGAYNEQFF. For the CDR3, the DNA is TGTGCCAGCAGGAAACTGGGTGCCTACAATGAGCAGTTCTTC.